This is a list of T cell receptor beta chains from one sample in a study of cytomegalovirus exposure and HLA in healthy donors. This table comes from immunoSEQ multiplex PCR, and its TCRdb copy is limited to in-frame clones, with some not included. Its listing shows 55,000 or so clones. Sequencing used PBMCs. The receptors here all came from a woman in her forties or fifties in good health and CMV-seropositive. Each CDR3 is given without its conserved first and last residue.

v_call	j_call	cdr3_aa
TRBV2	TRBJ1-1	ASILSGNTEAF
TRBV7-6	TRBJ1-4	ASSVSATNEKLF
TRBV2	TRBJ1-1	ASRALTGGTEAF
TRBV27	TRBJ1-1	ASYLGGGNTEAF
TRBV7-3	TRBJ2-6	ASSFMTGNIPSGANVLT
TRBV28	TRBJ2-7	ASRQGTYEQY
TRBV18	TRBJ1-3	ASSPGPPVSGNTIY
TRBV5-1	TRBJ2-6	ASTTSGRAGGANVLT
TRBV4-3	TRBJ1-5	ASSQESVGNQPQH
TRBV6-6	TRBJ1-1	ASNAGTGKRGNQ
TRBV18	TRBJ2-7	ASSLDYSYEQY
TRBV9	TRBJ1-6	ASSAGTGASPLH
TRBV28	TRBJ1-1	ASRNRAANTEAF
TRBV28	TRBJ1-1	ASSFFLGAGENTEAF
TRBV6-1	TRBJ2-7	ASSARTGTYEQY
TRBV6-6	TRBJ2-1	ASGTSGSNEQF
TRBV30	TRBJ1-5	AWSYRANQPQH
TRBV19	-	ASSPQRGWNEQY
TRBV28	TRBJ2-7	ASSGSREAYEQY
TRBV4-1	TRBJ2-4	ASSQEGTGKNIQY
TRBV18	TRBJ2-2	ASSGTGSFPGELF
TRBV29-1	TRBJ1-1	SVDRGMNTEAF
TRBV4-1	TRBJ2-7	ASSQGQGGTRAYEQY
TRBV28	TRBJ2-7	ASSFPLQGLSYEQY